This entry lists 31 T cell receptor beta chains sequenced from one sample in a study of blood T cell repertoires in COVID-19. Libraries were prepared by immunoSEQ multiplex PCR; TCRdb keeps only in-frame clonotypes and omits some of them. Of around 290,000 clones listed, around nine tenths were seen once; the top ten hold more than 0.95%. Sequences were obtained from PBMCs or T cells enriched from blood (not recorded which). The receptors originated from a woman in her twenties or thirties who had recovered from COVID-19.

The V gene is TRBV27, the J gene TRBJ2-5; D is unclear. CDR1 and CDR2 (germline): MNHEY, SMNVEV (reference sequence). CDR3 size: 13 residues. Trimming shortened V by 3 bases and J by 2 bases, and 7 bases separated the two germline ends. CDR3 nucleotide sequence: TGTGCCAGCAGTTTTGGGCATCAAGAGACCCAGTACTTC. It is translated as CASSFGHQETQYF.

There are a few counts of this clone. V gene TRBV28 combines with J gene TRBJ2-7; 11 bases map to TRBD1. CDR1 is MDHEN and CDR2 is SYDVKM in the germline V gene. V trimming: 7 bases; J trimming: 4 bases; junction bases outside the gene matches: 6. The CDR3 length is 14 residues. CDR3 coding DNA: TGTGCCAGCACTACCGGACAGGGGGCGTACGAGCAGTACTTC. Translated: CASTTGQGAYEQYF.

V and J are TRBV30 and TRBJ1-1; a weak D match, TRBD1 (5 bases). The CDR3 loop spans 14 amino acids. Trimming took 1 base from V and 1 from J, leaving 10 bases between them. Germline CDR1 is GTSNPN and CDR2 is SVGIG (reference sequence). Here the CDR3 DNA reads TGTGCCTGGAGTGCCCCCGACAGGAACACTGAAGCTTTCTTT. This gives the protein CAWSAPDRNTEAFF.

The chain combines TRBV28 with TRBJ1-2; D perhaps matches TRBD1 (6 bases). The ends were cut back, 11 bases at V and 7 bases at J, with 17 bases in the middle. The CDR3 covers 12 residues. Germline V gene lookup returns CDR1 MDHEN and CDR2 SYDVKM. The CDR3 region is CAARSRGGGYTF. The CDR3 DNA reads TGTGCCGCAAGATCCAGGGGTGGTGGCTACACCTTC.

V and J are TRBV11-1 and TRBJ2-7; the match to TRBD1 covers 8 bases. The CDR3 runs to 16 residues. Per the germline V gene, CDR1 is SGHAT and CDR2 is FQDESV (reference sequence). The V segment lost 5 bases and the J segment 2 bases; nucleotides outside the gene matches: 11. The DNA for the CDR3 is TGTGCCAGCAGCCTGTCGGACAGGGTCACACCCTACGAGCAGTACTTC. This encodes CASSLSDRVTPYEQYF.

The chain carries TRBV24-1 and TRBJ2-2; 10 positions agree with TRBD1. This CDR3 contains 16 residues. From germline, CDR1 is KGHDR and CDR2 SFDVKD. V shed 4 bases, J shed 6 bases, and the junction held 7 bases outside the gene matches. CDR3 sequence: CATSDTQTGGAGELFF. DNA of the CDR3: TGTGCCACCAGTGACACCCAGACAGGGGGCGCCGGGGAGCTGTTTTTT.

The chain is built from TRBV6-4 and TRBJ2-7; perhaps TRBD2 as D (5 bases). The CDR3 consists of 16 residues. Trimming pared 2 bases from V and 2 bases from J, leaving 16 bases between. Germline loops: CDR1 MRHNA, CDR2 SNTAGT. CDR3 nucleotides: TGTGCCAGCAGTGACCCGAGGAGCGGCCAGGCCTACGAGCAGTACTTC. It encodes CASSDPRSGQAYEQYF.

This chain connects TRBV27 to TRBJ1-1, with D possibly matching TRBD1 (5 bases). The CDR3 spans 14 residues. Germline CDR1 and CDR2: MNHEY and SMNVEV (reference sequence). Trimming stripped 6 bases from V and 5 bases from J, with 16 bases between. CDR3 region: CASRGFTGGTEAFF. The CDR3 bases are TGTGCCAGCAGGGGGTTCACCGGGGGAACTGAAGCTTTCTTT.

For the CDR3, the DNA is TGTGCCAGCAGCCAGGACAGGGGGCAGCACACTGAAGCTTTCTTT. It specifies CASSQDRGQHTEAFF. The V gene is TRBV4-2, the J gene TRBJ1-1; 11 bases match TRBD1. This CDR3 comprises 15 residues. Germline trimming cut 3 bases from V and 3 bases from J; bases unmatched to any gene: 3. Germline V gene sequence: CDR1 LGHNA, CDR2 YNFKEQ.

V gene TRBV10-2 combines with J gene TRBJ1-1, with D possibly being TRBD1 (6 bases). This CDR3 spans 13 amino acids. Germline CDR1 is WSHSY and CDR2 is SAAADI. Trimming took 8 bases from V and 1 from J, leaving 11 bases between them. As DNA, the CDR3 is TGCGCCAGCGAGGGACAAACGAACACTGAAGCTTTCTTT. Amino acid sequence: CASEGQTNTEAFF.

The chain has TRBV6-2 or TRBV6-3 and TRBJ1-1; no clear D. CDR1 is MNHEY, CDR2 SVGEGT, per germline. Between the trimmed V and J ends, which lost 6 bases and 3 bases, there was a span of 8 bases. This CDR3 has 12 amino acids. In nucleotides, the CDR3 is TGTGCCAGCAGCCCCCGTTACACTGAAGCTTTCTTT. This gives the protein CASSPRYTEAFF.

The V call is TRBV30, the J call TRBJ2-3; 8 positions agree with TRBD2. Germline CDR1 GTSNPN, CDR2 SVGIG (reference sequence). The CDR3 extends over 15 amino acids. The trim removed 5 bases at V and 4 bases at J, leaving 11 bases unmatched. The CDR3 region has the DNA TGTGCCTGGGATACCAGCGGGAGTAGGCCAGATACGCAGTATTTT. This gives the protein CAWDTSGSRPDTQYF. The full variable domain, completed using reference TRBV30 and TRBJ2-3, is SQTIHQWPATLVQPVGSPLSLECTVEGTSNPNLYWYRQAAGRGLQLLFYSVGIGQISSEVPQNLSASRPQDRQFILSSKKLLLSDSGFYLCAWDTSGSRPDTQYFGPGTRLTVL.

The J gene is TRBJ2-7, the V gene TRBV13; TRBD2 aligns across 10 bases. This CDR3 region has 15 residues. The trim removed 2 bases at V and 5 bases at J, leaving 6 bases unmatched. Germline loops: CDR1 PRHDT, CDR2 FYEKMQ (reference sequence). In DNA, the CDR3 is TGTGCCAGCAGCTTACGGAGCGGGAGGGGCAACGAGCAGTACTTC. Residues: CASSLRSGRGNEQYF.

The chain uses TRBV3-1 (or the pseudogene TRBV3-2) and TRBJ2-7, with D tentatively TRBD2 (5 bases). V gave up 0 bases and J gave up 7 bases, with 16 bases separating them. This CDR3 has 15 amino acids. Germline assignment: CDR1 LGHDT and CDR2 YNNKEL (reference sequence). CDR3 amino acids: CASSQDSDFPFEQYF. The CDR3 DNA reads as TGTGCCAGCAGCCAAGATAGCGACTTCCCTTTTGAGCAGTACTTC.

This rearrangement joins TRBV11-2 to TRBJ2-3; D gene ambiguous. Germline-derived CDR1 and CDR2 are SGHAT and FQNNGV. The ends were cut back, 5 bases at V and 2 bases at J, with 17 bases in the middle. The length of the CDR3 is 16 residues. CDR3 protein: CASSIIPRLPTDTQYF. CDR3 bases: TGTGCCAGCAGCATTATTCCCAGGTTACCCACAGATACGCAGTATTTT.

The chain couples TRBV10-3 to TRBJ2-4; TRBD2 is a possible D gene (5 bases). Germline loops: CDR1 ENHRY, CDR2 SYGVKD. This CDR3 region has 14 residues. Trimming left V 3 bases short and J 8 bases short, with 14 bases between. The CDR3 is CAISEPGSWDIQYF. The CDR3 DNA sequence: TGTGCCATCAGTGAACCGGGGTCGTGGGACATTCAGTACTTC.

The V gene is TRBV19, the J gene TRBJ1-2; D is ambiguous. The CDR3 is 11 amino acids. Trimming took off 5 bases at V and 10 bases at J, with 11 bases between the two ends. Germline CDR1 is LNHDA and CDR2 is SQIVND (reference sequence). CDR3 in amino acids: CASSPGLHYTF. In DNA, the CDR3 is TGTGCCAGTAGTCCCGGACTCCACTACACCTTC.

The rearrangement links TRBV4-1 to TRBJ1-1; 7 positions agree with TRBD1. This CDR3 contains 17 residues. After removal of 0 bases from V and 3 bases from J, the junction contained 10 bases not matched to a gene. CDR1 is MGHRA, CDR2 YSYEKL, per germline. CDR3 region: CASSQDVKGAVDTEAFF. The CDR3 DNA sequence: TGCGCCAGCAGCCAAGACGTCAAGGGGGCTGTGGACACTGAAGCTTTCTTT.

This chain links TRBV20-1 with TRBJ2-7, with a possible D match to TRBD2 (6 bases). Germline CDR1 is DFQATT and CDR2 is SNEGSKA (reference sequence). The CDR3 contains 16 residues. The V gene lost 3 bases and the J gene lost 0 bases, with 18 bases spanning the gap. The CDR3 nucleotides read TGCAGTGCTAGTCCCCTGGCGGGGAGTAGCTCCTACGAGCAGTACTTC. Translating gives CSASPLAGSSSYEQYF.

The CDR3 loop is CASSHSPGLALHEQYF. Written as DNA, the CDR3 is TGTGCCAGCAGTCACAGCCCGGGACTAGCTCTCCACGAGCAGTACTTC. V and J are TRBV6-2 or TRBV6-3 and TRBJ2-7, with 9 bases that match TRBD2. V was clipped by 5 bases and J by 5 bases; unmatched bases: 13. CDR3 length equals 16 residues. Germline V lookup: CDR1 MNHEY, CDR2 SVGEGT.

CDR3 region: CASSSRQDYTEAFF. DNA of the CDR3: TGTGCCAGCAGTTCCCGACAGGACTACACTGAAGCTTTCTTT. V is TRBV6-2 or TRBV6-3 and J is TRBJ1-1, with a possible D match to TRBD1 (6 bases). CDR3 size: 14 residues. Germline assignment: CDR1 MNHEY and CDR2 SVGEGT. Trimming cost V 4 bases and J 3 bases, with 12 bases left between them.

The CDR3 bases are TGTGCCAGCAGCCCGGGACAGCGAAATGAAAAACTGTTTTTT. It is translated as CASSPGQRNEKLFF. J is TRBJ1-4 and V is TRBV4-2; TRBD1 matches 7 bases. Germline V gene lookup returns CDR1 LGHNA and CDR2 YNFKEQ. The CDR3 length is 14 residues. J was trimmed by 5 bases and V by 4 bases; bases with no gene match: 4.

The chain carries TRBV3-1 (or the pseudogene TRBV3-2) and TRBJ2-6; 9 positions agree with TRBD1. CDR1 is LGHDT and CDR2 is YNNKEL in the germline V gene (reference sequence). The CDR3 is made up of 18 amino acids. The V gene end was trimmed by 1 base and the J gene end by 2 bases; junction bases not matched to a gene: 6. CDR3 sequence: CASSQVGQGIAGANVLTF. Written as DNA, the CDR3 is TGTGCCAGCAGCCAAGTTGGACAGGGGATCGCTGGGGCCAACGTCCTGACTTTC.

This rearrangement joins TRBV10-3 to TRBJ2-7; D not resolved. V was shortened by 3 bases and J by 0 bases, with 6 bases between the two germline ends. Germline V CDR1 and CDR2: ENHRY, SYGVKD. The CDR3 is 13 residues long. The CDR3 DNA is TGTGCCATCAGTGACAGCGTCTCCTACGAGCAGTACTTC. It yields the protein CAISDSVSYEQYF.

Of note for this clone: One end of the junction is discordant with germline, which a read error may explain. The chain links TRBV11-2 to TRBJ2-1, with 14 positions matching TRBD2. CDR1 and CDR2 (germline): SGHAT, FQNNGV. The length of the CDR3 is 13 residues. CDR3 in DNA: TGTGCCAGCAGCTTAGGACTAGCGGGAGGGCCGGTCTTC. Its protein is CASSLGLAGGPVF.

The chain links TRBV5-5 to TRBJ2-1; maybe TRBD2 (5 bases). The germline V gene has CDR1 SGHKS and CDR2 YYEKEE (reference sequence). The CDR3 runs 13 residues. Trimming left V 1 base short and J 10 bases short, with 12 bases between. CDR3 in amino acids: CASSLFSEREQFF. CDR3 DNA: TGTGCCAGCAGCTTGTTCTCGGAGCGGGAGCAGTTCTTC.

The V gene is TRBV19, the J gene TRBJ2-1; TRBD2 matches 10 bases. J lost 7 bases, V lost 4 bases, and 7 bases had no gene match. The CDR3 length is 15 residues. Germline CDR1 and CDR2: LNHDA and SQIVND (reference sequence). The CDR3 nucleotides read TGTGCCAGTAGTAGGTCTAGCGGGAGTAAAAATGAGCAGTTCTTC. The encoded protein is CASSRSSGSKNEQFF. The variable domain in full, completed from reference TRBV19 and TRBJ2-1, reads DGGITQSPKYLFRKEGQNVTLSCEQNLNHDAMYWYRQDPGQGLRLIYYSQIVNDFQKGDIAEGYSVSREKKESFPLTVTSAQKNPTAFYLCASSRSSGSKNEQFFGPGTRLTVL.

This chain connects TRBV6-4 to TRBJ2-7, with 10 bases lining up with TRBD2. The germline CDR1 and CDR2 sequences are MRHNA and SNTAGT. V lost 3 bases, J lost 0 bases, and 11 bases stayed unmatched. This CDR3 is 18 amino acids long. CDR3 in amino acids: CASSDWLAGVQPSYEQYF. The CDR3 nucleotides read TGTGCCAGCAGTGATTGGCTAGCGGGAGTTCAGCCCTCCTACGAGCAGTACTTC.

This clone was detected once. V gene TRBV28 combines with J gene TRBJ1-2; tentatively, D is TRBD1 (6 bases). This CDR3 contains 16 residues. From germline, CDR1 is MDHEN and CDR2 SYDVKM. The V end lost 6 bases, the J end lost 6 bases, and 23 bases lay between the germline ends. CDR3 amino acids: CASRSGQTFPHNGYTF. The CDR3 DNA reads TGTGCCAGCAGGTCGGGACAAACTTTTCCTCATAATGGCTACACCTTC.

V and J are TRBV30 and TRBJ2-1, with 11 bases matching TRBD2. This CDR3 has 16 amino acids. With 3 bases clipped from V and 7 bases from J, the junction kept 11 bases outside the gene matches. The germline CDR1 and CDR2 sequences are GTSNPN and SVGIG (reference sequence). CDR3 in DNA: TGTGCCTGGAGGGGGGCTAGCGGGAGGTTGAAGAATGAGCAGTTCTTC. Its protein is CAWRGASGRLKNEQFF. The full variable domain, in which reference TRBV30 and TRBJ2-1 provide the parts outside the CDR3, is SQTIHQWPATLVQPVGSPLSLECTVEGTSNPNLYWYRQAAGRGLQLLFYSVGIGQISSEVPQNLSASRPQDRQFILSSKKLLLSDSGFYLCAWRGASGRLKNEQFFGPGTRLTVL.

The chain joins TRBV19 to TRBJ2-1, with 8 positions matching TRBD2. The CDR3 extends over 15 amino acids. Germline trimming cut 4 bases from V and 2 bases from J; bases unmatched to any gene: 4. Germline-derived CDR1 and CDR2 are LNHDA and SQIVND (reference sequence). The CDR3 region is CASSRGLAAYNEQFF. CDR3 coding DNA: TGTGCCAGTAGTAGAGGACTAGCAGCCTACAATGAGCAGTTCTTC.